This T cell receptor (beta chain) originates from a study of T-cell reconstitution after alpha-beta-depleted transplantation in children (dated by TCRdb to about 2016). At the level of the whole study: T-cell immune reconstitution after TCRalphabeta/CD19-depleted allogeneic hematopoietic cell transplantation in children was quantitatively tracked in the study by means of TCR repertoire profiling.

The research as a whole found: The high TCRbeta diversity at day 60 in some patients was ascribed to recipient T cells and intrathymic progenitors that had survived conditioning. The apparently early alphabetaT-cell count recovery about two months after transplant was reportedly dependent on only several hundred rapidly expanded clones derived from non-depleted graft cells. Hyperexpanded clone frequencies declined over subsequent months; after one year, T-cell counts and TCRbeta diversity were mostly attributed to newly produced T cells.

The label giving this sample's treatment or condition can be read as: allogeneic hematopoietic cell transplantation with graft depleted of TCRalphabeta T cells and CD19 B cells. The children who served as transplant recipients had been given grafts of TCRalphabeta/CD19-depleted allogeneic hematopoietic cells. Points on this clonotype: Its binding antigen is unknown. No base-level quality is on record; no much larger clone is a single base apart.

Reading from cysteine to phenylalanine, the CDR3 counts 14 amino acids. CDR3 DNA is the only sequence kept; it has 42 bases, read in frame from the first base. CDR1 and CDR2 are read off the germline V gene as SGHRS and YFSETQ. V and J lose 4 bases and 3 bases, and a span of 11 bases separates them. Libraries were prepared through PCR. TCRdb lists the instrument as Illumina HiSeq 2500. Molecular barcoding was employed in the preparation of TCR libraries, with unique molecular identifiers being used to normalize TCRbeta repertoire quantification. The raw public reads went through TCRdb reprocessing: fastp at Q25, MiXCR clone calling, in-frame beta chains kept. Each record represents a unique CDR3 protein, reported with the most common genes and DNA among its rows. The sample records about 58,000 distinct CDR3 sequences, 44% of which are singletons. The ten largest clones capture 95% to 98% of the sample.

The receptor chain draws on TRBV5-1 and TRBJ1-3, with TRBD1 as a weak D call on 6 bases. The sequence came from a male patient aged 10 to 17 who had a stem cell transplant for acute lymphoblastic leukemia, so the T cells may come from the graft donor. The sequenced sample was PBMCs, mostly from graft donor cells, obtained 360 days after TCRalphabeta/CD19-depleted stem cell transplant. This receptor has the CDR3 CASSPGVNGNTIYF. The base sequence is TGCGCCAGCAGCCCAGGGGTTAATGGAAACACCATATATTTT.